This T cell receptor beta chain was captured in a study of OX40 agonist ivuxolimab in advanced cancers. This CDR3 has 13 amino acids. Germline CDR1 is SGHTA and CDR2 is FQGNSA. Unmatched junction bases numbered 2, after V lost 5 bases and J lost 2 bases. The data were produced by immunoSEQ multiplex PCR, yet TCRdb's version contains in-frame clones alone and is incomplete. This table holds 60,000 to 100,000 clones, about four fifths found once. This clone was recorded once. The sequenced sample was CD4+ or CD8+ T cells sorted from blood, obtained in a trial of the OX40 agonist ivuxolimab. The J gene is TRBJ2-7, the V gene TRBV7-2; 8 nucleotides match TRBD2. This clonotype was obtained from an adult with an advanced solid tumor such as melanoma, head and neck, liver or kidney cancer. CDR3 region: CASSPSGPYEQYF. CDR3 DNA sequence: TGTGCCAGCAGCCCTAGCGGGCCCTACGAGCAGTACTTC.